A single T cell receptor (beta chain) is shown here with its context. Per the study methods: Reference gene primer amplification in the assay estimated nucleated cell counts. Clones were read by immunoSEQ multiplex PCR, and TCRdb kept only the in-frame ones, dropping some. The DNA gave D and trimming, while V, J and clone size come from that table. The profile shows 250,000 to 350,000 clones, 75% to 90% of them singletons. The sample is drawn from a study of blood T cell repertoires in COVID-19. Sequencing was done on a sample of PBMCs or T cells enriched from blood (not recorded which). The sequence came from a woman aged 18-29 years who had recovered from COVID-19.

The CDR3 DNA reads TGTGCCAGCAGTTTATTGAACAGACATAATTCACCCCTCCACTTT. The encoded protein is CASSLLNRHNSPLHF. This chain connects TRBV27 to TRBJ1-6; unclear D gene. Germline CDR1 reads MNHEY; CDR2 reads SMNVEV (reference sequence). The V end lost 1 base, the J end lost 5 bases, and 9 bases lay between the germline ends. The CDR3 consists of 15 residues.